These 28 T cell receptor beta chains originate from one sample sequenced in a study of blood T cells in healthy people across ages. A second about 6 to 12 cycle PCR used barcoded and J-beta primers. TCRdb reprocessed the 5' RACE reads with MiXCR, giving one entry per CDR3 protein. Of about 1.6 million distinct CDR3 sequences in the sample, about 35% are singletons; the top ten hold about 11%. Material: blood. The receptors shown here come from a woman aged 25 to 39 in good health.

This chain connects TRBV27 to TRBJ2-1; 9 bases agree with TRBD2. Germline CDR1 is MNHEY and CDR2 is SMNVEV (reference sequence). CDR3 length: 15 amino acids. The V segment lost 5 bases and the J segment 7 bases; nucleotides outside the gene matches: 9. CDR3 bases: TGTGCCAGCAGTATCGAAGCGGGAGGTCGGAATGAGCAGTTCTTC. It codes for CASSIEAGGRNEQFF.

This clonotype was detected a few times. The gene calls are TRBV7-2 and TRBJ1-2, with D tentatively TRBD1 (5 bases). The germline gives CDR1 SGHTA, CDR2 FQGNSA. The CDR3 totals 14 residues. The germline V and J ends were trimmed by 2 bases and 2 bases, with 9 bases remaining between them. The CDR3 protein is CASSLMSGNYGYTF. The CDR3 region has the DNA TGTGCCAGCAGCTTAATGTCAGGGAACTATGGCTACACCTTC.

This clonotype has only a few counts. DNA for the CDR3: TGTGCCAGCAGCTTAGGGGATCTGGCTAAATACGAGCAGTACTTC. Protein: CASSLGDLAKYEQYF. V and J are TRBV11-2 and TRBJ2-7, with D hard to call. Germline V gene sequence: CDR1 SGHAT, CDR2 FQNNGV. V was shortened by 1 base and J by 4 bases, with 14 bases between the two germline ends. The CDR3 loop spans 15 amino acids.

The V and J genes are TRBV3-1 and TRBJ1-2, with a possible D match to TRBD1 (5 bases). This CDR3 has 15 residues. Between the trimmed V and J ends, which lost 1 base and 2 bases, there was a span of 11 bases. The V gene's germline CDR1 is LGHDT and CDR2 YNNKEL (reference sequence). The CDR3, as DNA: TGTGCCAGCAGCCAAGTTTTGGCAGGGAACTATGGCTACACCTTC. It yields the protein CASSQVLAGNYGYTF.

The table lists this clonotype with a few counts. The chain carries TRBV20-1 and TRBJ1-2; D gene ambiguous. CDR1 is DFQATT, CDR2 SNEGSKA, per germline (reference sequence). The CDR3 loop spans 13 amino acids. Trimming removed 1 base from V and 4 bases from J, with 10 bases in between. In DNA, the CDR3 is TGCAGTGCTAGAGGCAACAGTCTCTATGGCTACACCTTC. Translating it yields CSARGNSLYGYTF.

In regard to this clonotype: One end of the junction fails to match germline, which may point to a read error. The chain links TRBV7-6 to TRBJ2-3; 7 nucleotides align to TRBD1. Germline V lookup: CDR1 SGHVS, CDR2 FNYEAQ. The CDR3 sequence is 17 residues long. The CDR3 is CVSSLVPSTGRTDTQYF. The CDR3 DNA reads TGTGTCAGCAGCTTAGTCCCCTCGACAGGGCGCACAGATACGCAGTATTTT.

This clonotype was detected only a few times. The rearrangement uses TRBV25-1 and TRBJ2-7; the D gene is possibly TRBD2 (5 bases). The CDR3 is 13 amino acids. Germline V CDR1 and CDR2: MGHDK, SYGVNS. Trimming cost V 4 bases and J 5 bases, with 12 bases left between them. The CDR3 sequence: CASSGALGDEQYF. The CDR3 DNA is TGTGCCAGCAGTGGGGCCCTCGGGGACGAGCAGTACTTC.

This clonotype showed up many times. The genes are TRBV29-1 and TRBJ2-7; D ambiguous. The CDR3 runs to 15 residues. Trimming cost V 7 bases and J 3 bases, with 22 bases left between them. CDR1 is SQVTM and CDR2 is ANQGSEA in the germline V gene. For the CDR3, the DNA is TGCAGCGCAAAAAGTGGGGTCCTCACCGGCTACGAGCAGTACTTC. The encoded protein is CSAKSGVLTGYEQYF.

Comment on this clonotype: A read error may produce the germline difference seen at one junction end. The V gene is TRBV11-2, the J gene TRBJ2-2; D possibly corresponds to TRBD2 (6 bases). CDR3 length: 16 residues. Germline values: CDR1 SGHAT, CDR2 FQNNGV. The CDR3 DNA reads TGTGCCAGCAGCCCCCCCGGGGGACTGAACACCGGGGAGCGGTTTTTT. It codes for CASSPPGGLNTGERFF.

This chain uses TRBV5-5 with TRBJ2-6, with 7 bases fitting TRBD2. CDR1 and CDR2 (germline): SGHKS, YYEKEE (reference sequence). The CDR3 has 18 amino acids. V trimming: 0 bases; J trimming: 0 bases; junction bases outside the gene matches: 6. As DNA, the CDR3 is TGTGCCAGCAGCTTGGGGCTAGCGGTTCTCTCTGGGGCCAACGTCCTGACTTTC. Amino acids: CASSLGLAVLSGANVLTF.

This clonotype has more than one count but fewer than ten. The chain couples TRBV20-1 to TRBJ1-5, with D maybe TRBD1 (5 bases). V was clipped by 4 bases and J by 0 bases, with 22 bases between them. The CDR3 sequence is 18 residues long. Looked up from germline, CDR1 is DFQATT and CDR2 is SNEGSKA (reference sequence). CDR3 DNA sequence: TGCAGTGCTACCCTCGAAGGGGCGGACCTGTATAGCAATCAGCCCCAGCATTTT. Residues: CSATLEGADLYSNQPQHF.

The chain combines TRBV7-9 with TRBJ2-1; D is uncertain. Trimming removed 2 bases from V and 5 bases from J, with 7 bases in between. The CDR3 totals 13 residues. Per the germline V gene, CDR1 is SEHNR and CDR2 is FQNEAQ (reference sequence). This chain's CDR3 is CASSLNSNNEQFF. CDR3 sequence (DNA): TGTGCCAGCAGCTTAAACTCAAACAATGAGCAGTTCTTC.

The rearrangement joins TRBV10-3 to TRBJ2-3; 11 nucleotides agree with TRBD2. Germline lookup yields CDR1 ENHRY and CDR2 SYGVKD. The CDR3 has 15 amino acids. V was clipped by 6 bases and J by 2 bases; unmatched bases: 4. Here the CDR3 reads CAISELAGDTDTQYF. The CDR3 coding sequence is TGTGCCATCAGCGAACTAGCGGGGGACACAGATACGCAGTATTTT.

This clonotype has a count of ten or more. V gene TRBV5-1 combines with J gene TRBJ2-7, with 9 bases lining up with TRBD1. Germline V lookup: CDR1 SGHRS, CDR2 YFSETQ. V lost 5 bases and J lost 5; bases outside the gene matches: 5. The length of the CDR3 is 13 residues. This CDR3 reads CASRRQGDHEQYF. CDR3 nucleotide sequence: TGCGCCAGCAGGAGACAGGGGGACCACGAGCAGTACTTC.

The V gene is TRBV7-9, the J gene TRBJ1-1; D gene uncertain. The germline V gene has CDR1 SEHNR and CDR2 FQNEAQ (reference sequence). This CDR3 is 16 amino acids long. The V and J ends lost 5 bases and 0 bases respectively, with 16 bases between them. This chain's CDR3 is CASSPVGQVLNTEAFF. The DNA for the CDR3 is TGTGCCAGCAGCCCCGTGGGTCAGGTACTGAACACTGAAGCTTTCTTT.

This chain links TRBV20-1 with TRBJ2-3; a weak D match, TRBD2 (7 bases). CDR1 is DFQATT, CDR2 SNEGSKA, per germline (reference sequence). The CDR3 is 17 residues long. Trimming pared 0 bases from V and 3 bases from J, leaving 19 bases between. CDR3 in DNA: TGCAGTGCTAGAGATGCGCACAGGGAGGGTTGGACAGATACGCAGTATTTT. Amino acid sequence: CSARDAHREGWTDTQYF.

V gene TRBV7-6 combines with J gene TRBJ1-5, with 9 bases that match TRBD1. V was clipped by 5 bases and J by 5 bases; unmatched bases: 7. CDR3 length: 15 amino acids. Germline lookup yields CDR1 SGHVS and CDR2 FNYEAQ. In DNA, the CDR3 is TGTGCCAGCAGCCCCGGGACAGGGATCGATCAGCCCCAGCATTTT. Its protein product is CASSPGTGIDQPQHF.

The J gene is TRBJ2-7, the V gene TRBV29-1, with D perhaps given as TRBD1 or TRBD2 (5 bases each). CDR1 SQVTM and CDR2 ANQGSEA come from the germline V gene. V lost 7 bases and J 6 bases, leaving 34 bases between the germline ends. The CDR3 loop spans 18 amino acids. This CDR3 is CSAQGLGNRGPTGSEQYF. DNA of the CDR3: TGCAGCGCTCAAGGCTTGGGGAACCGGGGCCCCACGGGTAGCGAGCAGTACTTC.

In its sample, this clonotype was seen a few times. The chain recombines TRBV29-1 with TRBJ2-3, with 7 nucleotides matching TRBD2. Trimming removed 3 bases from V and 2 bases from J; junction bases left unmatched: 5. The CDR3 is 14 residues long. Germline CDR1 reads SQVTM; CDR2 reads ANQGSEA. The CDR3 DNA follows: TGCAGCGTTGAGGGGGGAGGGTTCACAGATACGCAGTATTTT. Translating gives CSVEGGGFTDTQYF.

The gene calls are TRBV4-2 and TRBJ2-3; 8 nucleotides match TRBD2. Germline V gene data show CDR1 as LGHNA and CDR2 as YNFKEQ. This CDR3 has 16 amino acids. Germline trimming cut 3 bases from V and 3 bases from J; bases unmatched to any gene: 8. CDR3 loop: CASSQPRGGGTDTQYF. For the CDR3, the DNA is TGTGCCAGCAGCCAGCCCCGGGGGGGCGGGACAGATACGCAGTATTTT.

This clonotype was recorded a few times. V gene TRBV28 combines with J gene TRBJ2-3, with D perhaps matching TRBD1 or TRBD2 (6 bases each). This CDR3 is 15 amino acids long. Per germline, CDR1 MDHEN and CDR2 SYDVKM. V gave up 2 bases and J gave up 4 bases, with 13 bases separating them. CDR3 sequence reads: CASSLRRGSADTQYF. Here the CDR3 DNA reads TGTGCCAGCAGTTTACGGAGGGGGTCTGCAGATACGCAGTATTTT.

The chain employs TRBV7-3 and TRBJ1-4; 8 nucleotides agree with TRBD1. CDR1 SGHTA and CDR2 FQGTGA come from the germline V gene. V lost 6 bases and J lost 6; bases outside the gene matches: 9. CDR3 length equals 15 residues. In DNA form, the CDR3 reads TGTGCCAGCAGTCCAGGCGGGGACAGGCATGAAAAACTGTTTTTT. This translates into CASSPGGDRHEKLFF.

V usage is TRBV18 and J usage is TRBJ2-1, with D possibly being TRBD1 (6 bases). Germline loops: CDR1 KGHSH, CDR2 LQKENI. The ends were cut back, 5 bases at V and 7 bases at J, with 15 bases in the middle. This CDR3 region has 14 residues. The chain's CDR3 is CASSGPPGANEQFF. DNA of the CDR3: TGTGCCAGCTCAGGGCCGCCAGGGGCGAATGAGCAGTTCTTC.

V usage is TRBV5-1 and J usage is TRBJ1-5; 9 nucleotides line up with TRBD1. The germline gives CDR1 SGHRS, CDR2 YFSETQ. Trimming cost V 4 bases and J 5 bases; bases outside gene matches: 7. This CDR3 region has 15 residues. DNA of the CDR3: TGCGCCAGCAGCCTGACAGGGGGTTTTGATCAGCCCCAGCATTTT. Translating gives CASSLTGGFDQPQHF.

Note on this clonotype: This sequence may be a read error, since a much larger clone differs from it by one base. The chain uses TRBV4-2 and TRBJ2-2; D is uncertain. CDR1 LGHNA and CDR2 YNFKEQ come from the germline V gene. Trimming removed 1 base from V and 4 bases from J, with 1 base in between. The CDR3 spans 12 residues. CDR3 in amino acids: CASSQVTGELFF. The CDR3 region has the DNA TGTGCCAGCAGCCAAGTCACCGGGGAGCTGTTTTTT.

There are a few counts of this clonotype. The rearrangement links TRBV20-1 to TRBJ2-3; a weak D match, TRBD2 (6 bases). The V gene's germline CDR1 is DFQATT and CDR2 SNEGSKA (reference sequence). The CDR3 sequence is 14 residues long. Trimming took off 1 base at V and 2 bases at J, with 10 bases between the two ends. This CDR3 is CSARGGGYTDTQYF. The DNA for the CDR3 is TGCAGTGCTAGAGGGGGAGGATACACAGATACGCAGTATTTT.

In regard to this clonotype: At one end the junction does not follow the germline gene, possibly because of a read error. The CDR3 coding sequence is TGTGCCAACAGTTTATCGCCGGGCGGCTACGAGCAGTACTTC. Translation: CANSLSPGGYEQYF. The chain employs TRBV27 and TRBJ2-7; D is unresolved. This CDR3 is built from 14 residues. Germline V lookup: CDR1 MNHEY, CDR2 SMNVEV (reference sequence).

The chain is built from TRBV3-1 and TRBJ2-1; D is possibly TRBD1 (5 bases). Germline loops: CDR1 LGHDT, CDR2 YNNKEL (reference sequence). This CDR3 region has 17 residues. V shed 3 bases and J shed 8 bases, with 23 bases lying between them. The CDR3 region has the DNA TGTGCCAGCAGCCACGACCCTGTCGACAGATCTTACGATGAGCAGTTCTTC. Amino acids: CASSHDPVDRSYDEQFF.